One sample yielded the 11 T cell receptor beta chains listed below, sequenced in a study of blood T cell repertoires in COVID-19. TCRdb's copy holds only in-frame clones and misses some; the assay was immunoSEQ multiplex PCR. Among hundreds of thousands of clones, roughly nine tenths were seen once, and the ten largest hold 3.1%. What was sequenced was PBMCs or T cells enriched from blood (not recorded which). The source of these receptors is a woman in her 50s in a cohort exposed to, infected with or recovered from COVID-19 (not recorded which).

This chain uses TRBV7-9 with TRBJ2-5; 14 nucleotides match TRBD2. From germline, CDR1 is SEHNR and CDR2 FQNEAQ (reference sequence). J was trimmed by 5 bases and V by 1 base; bases with no gene match: 3. The CDR3 runs 16 residues. Written as DNA, the CDR3 is TGTGCCAGCAGCTTAGGACTAGCGGGGGGGCAGGAGACCCAGTACTTC. Translated, it gives CASSLGLAGGQETQYF.

This clone was detected only once. The chain employs TRBV6-2 or TRBV6-3 and TRBJ1-5; D not certain. CDR3 length: 18 residues. The V end was cut by 2 bases, the J end by 5 bases, with 22 bases between. The germline gives CDR1 MNHEY, CDR2 SVGEGT. CDR3: CASSYRSEKVSFHQPQHF. The CDR3 DNA follows: TGTGCCAGCAGTTACCGCTCTGAGAAAGTTTCCTTTCATCAGCCCCAGCATTTT.

This chain joins TRBV27 and TRBJ1-6; no firm D call. CDR1 is MNHEY, CDR2 SMNVEV, per germline (reference sequence). With 3 bases removed from V and 9 bases from J, the gap between germline ends came to 21 bases. The CDR3 extends over 17 amino acids. The CDR3 DNA reads TGTGCCAGCAGTTTGAGGGCACCCGGCTGGCAAATTTCACCCCTCCACTTT. Translating it yields CASSLRAPGWQISPLHF.

This clone occurred once. The chain joins TRBV5-8 to TRBJ1-2, with TRBD1 as a possible D gene (5 bases). CDR3 length: 13 residues. The ends were cut back, 2 bases at V and 8 bases at J, with 13 bases in the middle. Germline V gives CDR1 SGHTS, CDR2 YDEGEE. CDR3 amino acids: CASSFHGGPGYTF. The CDR3 nucleotides read TGTGCCAGCAGCTTCCACGGGGGTCCCGGCTACACCTTC.

V gene TRBV29-1 combines with J gene TRBJ1-4; D is unclear. The V end was cut by 5 bases, the J end by 7 bases, with 11 bases between. Germline-derived CDR1 and CDR2 are SQVTM and ANQGSEA. The CDR3 has 12 amino acids. The CDR3 reads CSVIGVGEKLFF. The CDR3 DNA is TGCAGCGTTATCGGGGTTGGTGAAAAACTGTTTTTT. Variable domain in full (rest from reference TRBV29-1 and TRBJ1-4): SAVISQKPSRDICQRGTSLTIQCQVDSQVTMMFWYRQQPGQSLTLIATANQGSEATYESGFVIDKFPISRPNLTFSTLTVSNMSPEDSSIYLCSVIGVGEKLFFGSGTQLSVL.

The V and J genes are TRBV7-8 and TRBJ1-5; tentatively, D is TRBD1 (6 bases). The CDR3 extends over 14 amino acids. V lost 5 bases and J 2 bases, leaving 10 bases between the germline ends. The germline gives CDR1 SGHVS, CDR2 FQNEAQ. The CDR3 nucleotides are TGTGCCAGCAGCCTCAGGACAGGCAATCAGCCCCAGCATTTT. Protein sequence: CASSLRTGNQPQHF.

V and J are TRBV14 and TRBJ2-7; D may be TRBD1 (6 bases). In germline, CDR1 is SGHDN, CDR2 FVKESK. V was trimmed by 4 bases and J by 1 base, leaving 17 bases between them. CDR3 length: 16 amino acids. CDR3 sequence: CASSPSGRGKSYEQYF. CDR3 in DNA: TGTGCCAGCAGCCCTTCAGGCAGGGGCAAATCCTACGAGCAGTACTTC. Together with reference TRBV14 and TRBJ2-7, the CDR3 gives the full variable domain: EAGVTQFPSHSVIEKGQTVTLRCDPISGHDNLYWYRRVMGKEIKFLLHFVKESKQDESGMPNNRFLAERTGGTYSTLKVQPAELEDSGVYFCASSPSGRGKSYEQYFGPGTRLTVT.

The chain employs TRBV5-4 and TRBJ1-2; 9 nucleotides agree with TRBD1. The CDR3 runs 15 residues. V shed 3 bases and J 4 bases; nucleotides not matched to a gene: 7. CDR1 is SGHNT and CDR2 is YYREEE in the germline V gene (reference sequence). For the CDR3, the DNA is TGTGCCAGCAGCTCCCGGGACAGGGACCCCTATGGCTACACCTTC. Protein product: CASSSRDRDPYGYTF.

The V gene is TRBV28, the J gene TRBJ2-7; TRBD1 matches 8 bases. Germline loops: CDR1 MDHEN, CDR2 SYDVKM. Unmatched junction bases numbered 10, after V lost 3 bases and J lost 0 bases. This CDR3 comprises 17 residues. CDR3 nucleotide sequence: TGTGCCAGCAGTTTTCTTCTTTATGGACAGGGCTCCTACGAGCAGTACTTC. Protein: CASSFLLYGQGSYEQYF.

This rearrangement joins TRBV4-3 to TRBJ1-2, with TRBD1 matching 8 bases. Germline CDR1 and CDR2: LGHNA and YSLEER. This CDR3 spans 15 amino acids. J gave up 5 bases and V 0 bases, and 5 bases lay outside the gene matches. CDR3 DNA sequence: TGCGCCAGCAGCCAAGATGAGAGGACAGGGTATGGCTACACCTTC. It encodes CASSQDERTGYGYTF.

This clone was seen a single time. This chain uses TRBV27 with TRBJ2-2, with 10 bases aligning to TRBD1. The trim removed 5 bases at V and 11 bases at J, leaving 8 bases unmatched. Germline CDR1 reads MNHEY; CDR2 reads SMNVEV (reference sequence). The CDR3 is made up of 14 amino acids. The CDR3 protein is CASSTDRGLGELFF. CDR3 nucleotides: TGTGCCAGCAGTACCGACAGGGGGCTGGGAGAGCTGTTTTTT.